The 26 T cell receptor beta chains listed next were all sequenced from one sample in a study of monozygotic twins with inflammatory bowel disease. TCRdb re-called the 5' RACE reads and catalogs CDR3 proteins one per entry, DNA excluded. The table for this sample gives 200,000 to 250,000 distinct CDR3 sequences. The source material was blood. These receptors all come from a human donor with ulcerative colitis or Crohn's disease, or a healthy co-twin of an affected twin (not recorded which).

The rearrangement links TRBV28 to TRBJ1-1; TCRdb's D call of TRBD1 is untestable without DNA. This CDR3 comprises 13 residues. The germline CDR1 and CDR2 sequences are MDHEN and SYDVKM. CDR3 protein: CASSPGTVTEAFF.

The chain's CDR3 is CASRTPGGARDTQYF. The V gene is TRBV28, the J gene TRBJ2-3; TCRdb calls TRBD1, which cannot be checked without DNA. Germline lookup yields CDR1 MDHEN and CDR2 SYDVKM. This CDR3 has 15 amino acids.

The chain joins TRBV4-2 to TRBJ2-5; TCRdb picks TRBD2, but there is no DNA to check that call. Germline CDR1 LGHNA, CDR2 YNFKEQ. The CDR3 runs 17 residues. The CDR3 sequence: CASSQVASGGAGETQYF.

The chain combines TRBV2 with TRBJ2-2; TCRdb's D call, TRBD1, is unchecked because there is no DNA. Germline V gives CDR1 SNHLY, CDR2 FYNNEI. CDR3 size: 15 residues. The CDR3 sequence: CASSVETGYTGELFF. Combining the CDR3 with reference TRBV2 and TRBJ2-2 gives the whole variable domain EPEVTQTPSHQVTQMGQEVILRCVPISNHLYFYWYRQILGQKVEFLVSFYNNEISEKSEIFDDQFSVERPDGSNFTLKIRSTKLEDSAMYFCASSVETGYTGELFFGEGSRLTVL.

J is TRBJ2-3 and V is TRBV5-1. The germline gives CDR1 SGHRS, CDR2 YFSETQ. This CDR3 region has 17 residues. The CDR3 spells CASSLPSPQTNTDTQYF. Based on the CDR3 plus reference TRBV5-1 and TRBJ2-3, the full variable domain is KAGVTQTPRYLIKTRGQQVTLSCSPISGHRSVSWYQQTPGQGLQFLFEYFSETQRNKGNFPGRFSGRQFSNSRSEMNVSTLELGDSALYLCASSLPSPQTNTDTQYFGPGTRLTVL.

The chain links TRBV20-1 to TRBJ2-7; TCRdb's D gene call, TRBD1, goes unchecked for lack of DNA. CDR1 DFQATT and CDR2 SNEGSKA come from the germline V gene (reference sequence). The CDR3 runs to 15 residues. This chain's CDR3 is CSARNTGGSGYEQYF.

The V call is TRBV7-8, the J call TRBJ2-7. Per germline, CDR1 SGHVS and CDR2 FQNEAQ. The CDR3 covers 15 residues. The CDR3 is CASSSEVGSSYEQYF.

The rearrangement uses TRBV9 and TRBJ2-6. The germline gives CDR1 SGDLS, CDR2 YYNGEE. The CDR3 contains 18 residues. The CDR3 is CASSVGLVGSSGANVLTF.

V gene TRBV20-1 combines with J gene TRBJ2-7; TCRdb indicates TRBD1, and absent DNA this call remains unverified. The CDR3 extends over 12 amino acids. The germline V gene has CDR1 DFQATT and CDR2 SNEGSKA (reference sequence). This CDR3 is CSPRPDSYEQYF.

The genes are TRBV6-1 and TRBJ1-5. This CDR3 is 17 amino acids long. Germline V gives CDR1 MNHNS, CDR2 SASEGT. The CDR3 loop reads CASTISERAYSNQPQHF.

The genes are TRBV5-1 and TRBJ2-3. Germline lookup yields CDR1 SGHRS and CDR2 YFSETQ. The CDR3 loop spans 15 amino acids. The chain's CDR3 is CASSSAYGSTDTQYF.

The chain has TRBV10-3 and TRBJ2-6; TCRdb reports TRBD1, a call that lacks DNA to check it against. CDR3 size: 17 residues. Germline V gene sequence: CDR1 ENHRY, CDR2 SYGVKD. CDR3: CAIRPGQGGSGANVLTF.

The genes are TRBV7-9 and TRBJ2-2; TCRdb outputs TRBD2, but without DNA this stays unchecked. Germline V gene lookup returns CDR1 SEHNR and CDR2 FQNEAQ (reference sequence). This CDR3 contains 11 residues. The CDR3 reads CALRGTGELFF.

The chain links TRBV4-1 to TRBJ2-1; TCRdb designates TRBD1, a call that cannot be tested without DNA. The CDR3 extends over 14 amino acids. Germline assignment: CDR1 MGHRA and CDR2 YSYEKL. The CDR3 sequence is CASSQVAGSDEQFF.

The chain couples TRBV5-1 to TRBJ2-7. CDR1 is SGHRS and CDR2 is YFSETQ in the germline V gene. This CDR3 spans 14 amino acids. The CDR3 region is CASSLGFQINEQYF.

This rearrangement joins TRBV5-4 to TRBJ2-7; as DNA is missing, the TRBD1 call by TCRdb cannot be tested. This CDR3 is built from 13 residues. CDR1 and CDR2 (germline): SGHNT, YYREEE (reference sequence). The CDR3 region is CASSVTGIDEQYF.

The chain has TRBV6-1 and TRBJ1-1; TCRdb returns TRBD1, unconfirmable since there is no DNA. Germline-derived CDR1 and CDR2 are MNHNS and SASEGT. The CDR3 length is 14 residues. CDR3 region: CASSDQGARTEAFF.

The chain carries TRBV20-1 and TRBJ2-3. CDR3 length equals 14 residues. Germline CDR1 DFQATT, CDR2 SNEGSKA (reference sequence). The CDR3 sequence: CSARGPATTDTQYF.

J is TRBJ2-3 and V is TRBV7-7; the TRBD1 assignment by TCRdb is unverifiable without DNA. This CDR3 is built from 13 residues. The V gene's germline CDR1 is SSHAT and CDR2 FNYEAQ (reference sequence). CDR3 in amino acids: CASSPRGANTQYF.

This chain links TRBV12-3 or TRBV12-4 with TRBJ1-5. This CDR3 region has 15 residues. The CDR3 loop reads CASTWSPLPGQPQHF.

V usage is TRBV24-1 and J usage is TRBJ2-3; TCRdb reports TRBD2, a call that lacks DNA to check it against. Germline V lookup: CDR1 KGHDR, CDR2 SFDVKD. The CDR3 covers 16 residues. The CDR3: CATSDPAGIAADTQYF.

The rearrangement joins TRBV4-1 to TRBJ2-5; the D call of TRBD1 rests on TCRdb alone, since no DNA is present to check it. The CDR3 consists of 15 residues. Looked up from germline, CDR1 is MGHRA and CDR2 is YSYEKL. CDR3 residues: CASSQEGTEVETQYF.

The CDR3 loop is CASRKTGKNTEAFF. The chain has TRBV28 and TRBJ1-1; TCRdb outputs TRBD1, but without DNA this stays unchecked. The CDR3 is 14 amino acids. The germline gives CDR1 MDHEN, CDR2 SYDVKM.

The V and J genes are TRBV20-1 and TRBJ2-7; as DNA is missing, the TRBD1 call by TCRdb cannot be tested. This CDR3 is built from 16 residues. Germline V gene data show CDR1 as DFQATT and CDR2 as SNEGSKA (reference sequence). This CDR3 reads CSARDRSAGASYEQYF.

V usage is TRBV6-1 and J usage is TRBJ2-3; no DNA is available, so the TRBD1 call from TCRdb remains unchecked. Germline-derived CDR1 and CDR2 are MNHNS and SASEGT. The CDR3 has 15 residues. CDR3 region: CASRGTGRGTDTQYF.

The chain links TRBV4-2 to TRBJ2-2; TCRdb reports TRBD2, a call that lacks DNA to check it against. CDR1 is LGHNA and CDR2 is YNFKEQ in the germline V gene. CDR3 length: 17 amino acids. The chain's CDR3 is CASSQELAGVNTGELFF.